This section outlines one T cell receptor (beta chain) sequence together with its context. Its recognized antigen is unknown. No much larger clone exists at a distance of one base, and base qualities are not known. This CDR3 is also generated by other DNA sequences in the sample. The data are from a study of blood T cell repertoires in COVID-19 (dated by TCRdb to 2020 to 2022). Turning to the overall study: Collaborator samples came from the United States, Italy and Spain and covered acute and convalescent phases of COVID-19. The material from the prospective study consisted of cDNA or gDNA derived from T cells, B-cell-depleted T cells, or PBMCs. The dataset comprised deeply sampled blood TCRbeta repertoires from subjects exposed to, actively infected with, or recovered from COVID-19. The repertoires were released in a freely available public database intended as a resource for research on the immune response to SARS-CoV-2. Samples were obtained from the ongoing ImmuneRACE study (first 160 participants) and from some 1,300 subjects provided by 6 global collaborators. Nearly every sample came with metadata listing a de-identified subject ID, COVID-19 status, age in years and sex. Where available, HLA class I and class II types were taken from metadata supplied by the sample provider and were not determined by assay-based typing. On the study overall, not on this receptor specifically: The quantity of clinical and demographic metadata differed by source and by participant and was supplied without curation.

Measured from the cysteine to the phenylalanine, the CDR3 is 15 residues long. Kept here is only the CDR3 DNA, which spans 45 bases and is read in frame from base 1. Per the germline V gene, SGHTA is the CDR1 and FQGTGA is the CDR2. V trim: 9 bases; J trim: 5 bases; unmatched bases: 6. TCRbeta CDR3 regions were amplified from genomic DNA by means of the immunoSEQ Assay, a bias-controlled multiplex PCR. The paper's processing steps were these. The number of nucleated cells in each sample was estimated by amplification of reference gene primers within the assay. To quantify the absolute abundance of each unique TCRbeta CDR3 rearrangement, sequence reads were collapsed and filtered. Productive Simpson clonality was computed per sample as the square root of Simpson's diversity index over productive rearrangements. As stored in TCRdb, this immuneACCESS dataset retains in-frame rearrangements with V and J assigned. A fraction of the clones does not appear; measured against another copy, unresolved V genes explain less than half of the discrepancy, and the remainder lacks a known reason. V, J and clone size reflect that table, while D and trimming were determined from the DNA. The sample table holds tens of thousands of clones, of which 88% were seen once. Less than 6% of the sample rests with the top ten.

Collaborating institutions collected whole blood in K2EDTA tubes following their own protocols. Collaborator samples were shipped for TCRbeta analysis as frozen whole blood, isolated PBMCs, or DNA extracted from either sample type. Rearrangement joined TRBV7-3 to TRBJ2-2; 13 bases in between match TRBD2. The clonotype comes from a woman aged 80 or over with active COVID-19. The sequencing input was peripheral blood. In nucleotide form, the sequence is TGTGCCAGTTCCCCGGGACTAGCGGGAACCGGGGAGCTGTTTTTT. This sequence encodes CASSPGLAGTGELFF.